Each of the 14 T cell receptor beta chains below was sequenced from the same sample in a study of T cell responses to AZD1222 COVID-19 vaccine. Profiling relied on immunoSEQ multiplex PCR, and the TCRdb table lists in-frame clones only, not all of them. The repertoire has 150,000 to 200,000 clones, roughly 94% of them found once; the top ten carry roughly 4.6%. Sequenced material: peripheral blood, taken 28 days after the second AZD1222 dose. The receptor source for this set is an adult who received the AZD1222 COVID-19 vaccine.

This clone was detected only once. Here the CDR3 reads CASSSLAGGPMKTDTQYF. The CDR3 DNA reads as TGTGCCAGCAGCTCCCTAGCGGGAGGGCCTATGAAGACAGATACGCAGTATTTT. The gene calls are TRBV7-9 and TRBJ2-3; 12 nucleotides agree with TRBD2. The V gene end was trimmed by 4 bases and the J gene end by 3 bases; junction bases not matched to a gene: 11. This CDR3 has 18 amino acids. Per germline, CDR1 SEHNR and CDR2 FQNEAQ (reference sequence).

This clone has more than one count but fewer than ten. The chain joins TRBV7-9 to TRBJ2-7, with 8 bases identical to TRBD2. The ends lost 5 bases at V and 5 bases at J; junction bases unmatched: 11. The length of the CDR3 is 15 residues. Looked up from germline, CDR1 is SEHNR and CDR2 is FQNEAQ (reference sequence). CDR3 residues: CASSPRSSGSHEQYF. The CDR3, as DNA: TGTGCCAGCAGCCCCCGATCCAGCGGGAGCCACGAGCAGTACTTC.

The CDR3 DNA reads TGTGCCAGTTCCGGGACAGGGGTGACCGGGGAGCTGTTTTTT. It yields the protein CASSGTGVTGELFF. This chain joins TRBV27 and TRBJ2-2, with TRBD1 matching over 10 bases. The CDR3 runs 14 residues. The ends lost 9 bases at V and 5 bases at J; junction bases unmatched: 6. Germline V gene data show CDR1 as MNHEY and CDR2 as SMNVEV (reference sequence).

The chain recombines TRBV4-1 with TRBJ2-7; possibly TRBD1 for D (6 bases). From germline, CDR1 is MGHRA and CDR2 YSYEKL. The V gene lost 4 bases and the J gene lost 3 bases, with 16 bases spanning the gap. The CDR3 extends over 15 amino acids. CDR3: CASSPRGGTNYEQYF. In DNA, the CDR3 is TGCGCCAGCAGCCCTAGAGGGGGTACGAACTACGAGCAGTACTTC.

For the CDR3, the DNA is TGCGCCAGCAGCCAGGGCCGGGACAGCCTCTACGAGCAGTACTTC. Protein sequence: CASSQGRDSLYEQYF. This chain connects TRBV4-1 to TRBJ2-7; 7 bases match TRBD1. The CDR3 covers 15 residues. The germline gives CDR1 MGHRA, CDR2 YSYEKL. After removal of 3 bases from V and 3 bases from J, the junction contained 8 bases not matched to a gene.

V usage is TRBV5-1 and J usage is TRBJ1-2; 7 bases are a match to TRBD1. Germline V gene data show CDR1 as SGHRS and CDR2 as YFSETQ. The CDR3 totals 13 residues. The J segment lost 6 bases and the V segment lost 4 bases, leaving 6 bases of the junction unmatched. The CDR3 bases are TGCGCCAGCAGCCCACAGGGGTCGGATGGCTACACCTTC. This sequence encodes CASSPQGSDGYTF. The whole variable domain, filled in from reference TRBV5-1 and TRBJ1-2, reads KAGVTQTPRYLIKTRGQQVTLSCSPISGHRSVSWYQQTPGQGLQFLFEYFSETQRNKGNFPGRFSGRQFSNSRSEMNVSTLELGDSALYLCASSPQGSDGYTFGSGTRLTVV.

The chain recombines TRBV11-3 with TRBJ2-3; a weak D match, TRBD2 (6 bases). Germline CDR1 is SGHNT and CDR2 is YENEEA. V was pared by 2 bases and J by 0 bases, with 6 bases between. This CDR3 spans 14 amino acids. CDR3 in amino acids: CASSLSGSTDTQYF. The CDR3 region has the DNA TGTGCCAGCAGCTTAAGCGGGAGCACAGATACGCAGTATTTT.

The chain uses TRBV7-8 and TRBJ2-1; 10 bases fit TRBD2. The CDR3 contains 14 residues. CDR1 and CDR2 from the germline V gene are SGHVS and FQNEAQ. The J segment lost 7 bases and the V segment lost 3 bases, leaving 3 bases of the junction unmatched. CDR3 in DNA: TGTGCCAGCAGCTTTCGGACTAGCGGTAATGAGCAGTTCTTC. This translates into CASSFRTSGNEQFF.

The chain combines TRBV11-2 with TRBJ1-2; TRBD1 might be the D (6 bases). The CDR3 covers 19 residues. V lost 5 bases and J lost 2, with 27 bases in between. CDR1 and CDR2 from the germline V gene are SGHAT and FQNNGV. This CDR3 reads CASSTMRASTVQGNYGYTF. The DNA for the CDR3 is TGTGCCAGCAGCACCATGAGAGCTAGCACTGTACAGGGAAACTATGGCTACACCTTC.

This sequence joins TRBV19 and TRBJ1-1; 7 bases are a match to TRBD1. The CDR3 is made up of 15 amino acids. Germline CDR1 is LNHDA and CDR2 is SQIVND (reference sequence). Losses at the gene ends were 4 bases for V and 2 bases for J; bases not matched to a gene: 7. The CDR3: CASSTQGQVNTEAFF. The CDR3 DNA reads as TGTGCCAGTAGTACGCAAGGACAGGTTAACACTGAAGCTTTCTTT.

The V gene is TRBV7-2, the J gene TRBJ2-3; 10 positions match TRBD2. With 3 bases clipped from V and 1 base from J, the junction kept 10 bases outside the gene matches. The CDR3 is 18 amino acids. CDR1 is SGHTA and CDR2 is FQGNSA in the germline V gene. The CDR3 DNA sequence: TGTGCCAGCAGCTTCCAACCAACCGGACTAGCGGGCACAGATACGCAGTATTTT. It is translated as CASSFQPTGLAGTDTQYF.

The V and J genes are TRBV15 and TRBJ1-1; TRBD1 aligns across 8 bases. V shed 0 bases and J 0 bases; nucleotides not matched to a gene: 3. The CDR3 contains 16 residues. CDR1 is LNHNV, CDR2 YYDKDF, per germline (reference sequence). The chain's CDR3 is CATSRDRDRMNTEAFF. The CDR3 region has the DNA TGTGCCACCAGCAGAGATCGGGACAGGATGAACACTGAAGCTTTCTTT.

This clone appeared a few times. The chain employs TRBV4-1 and TRBJ1-5; perhaps TRBD1 as D (5 bases). This CDR3 is 17 amino acids long. The germline V gene has CDR1 MGHRA and CDR2 YSYEKL. The V end lost 4 bases, the J end lost 4 bases, and 20 bases lay between the germline ends. CDR3 in amino acids: CASSPGFLRGKNQPQHF. CDR3 nucleotides: TGCGCCAGCAGCCCGGGTTTTCTGAGGGGCAAGAATCAGCCCCAGCATTTT.

The CDR3: CASSVGLAGGYEQYF. The CDR3 region has the DNA TGTGCCAGCAGCGTGGGACTAGCGGGAGGCTACGAGCAGTACTTC. The rearrangement joins TRBV9 to TRBJ2-7; TRBD2 matches 15 bases. The CDR3 is 15 amino acids. Germline V gives CDR1 SGDLS, CDR2 YYNGEE. V trimming: 2 bases; J trimming: 3 bases; junction bases outside the gene matches: 0. Complete variable domain (other parts from reference TRBV9 and TRBJ2-7): DSGVTQTPKHLITATGQRVTLRCSPRSGDLSVYWYQQSLDQGLQFLIQYYNGEERAKGNILERFSAQQFPDLHSELNLSSLELGDSALYFCASSVGLAGGYEQYFGPGTRLTVT.